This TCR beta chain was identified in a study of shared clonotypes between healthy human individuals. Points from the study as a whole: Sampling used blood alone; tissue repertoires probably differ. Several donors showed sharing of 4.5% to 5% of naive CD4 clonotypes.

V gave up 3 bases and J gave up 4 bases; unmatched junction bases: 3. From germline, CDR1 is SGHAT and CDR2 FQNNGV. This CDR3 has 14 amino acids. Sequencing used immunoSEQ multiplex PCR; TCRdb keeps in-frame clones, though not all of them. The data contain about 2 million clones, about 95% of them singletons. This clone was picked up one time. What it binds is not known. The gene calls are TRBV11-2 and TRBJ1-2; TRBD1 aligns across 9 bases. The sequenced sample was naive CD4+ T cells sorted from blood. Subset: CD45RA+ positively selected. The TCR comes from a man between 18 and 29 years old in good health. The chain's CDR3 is CASSLGQGLYGYTF. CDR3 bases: TGTGCCAGCAGCTTGGGACAGGGCCTCTATGGCTACACCTTC.